The T cell receptor beta chain under discussion was sequenced for a study of technical replicates of blood from several donors. Clones were sequenced by immunoSEQ multiplex PCR, and TCRdb holds only the in-frame ones, with some missing. The sample includes approximately 75,000 clones, around 97% seen only once; the top ten take approximately 0.18%. The sequenced sample was T cells isolated from PBMCs. The TCR sequence derives from a human donor in good health.

As DNA, the CDR3 is TGTGCCTGGACCCTCGGACAGCGCAAAACTAACTATGGCTACACCTTC. Encoded protein: CAWTLGQRKTNYGYTF. The chain recombines TRBV30 with TRBJ1-2; D is possibly TRBD1 (6 bases). Per the germline V gene, CDR1 is GTSNPN and CDR2 is SVGIG (reference sequence). CDR3 size: 16 residues. The V gene lost 4 bases and the J gene lost 0 bases, with 18 bases spanning the gap.